This TCR beta chain came from a study of cytomegalovirus exposure and HLA in healthy donors. TCRdb keeps only in-frame clones here, not all; method: immunoSEQ multiplex PCR. The sample carries 180,000 or so clones, around 86% recorded once. The CDR3 loop spans 17 amino acids. CDR1 is SGHNT and CDR2 is YENEEA in the germline V gene. Trimming at V came to 1 base and at J to 5 bases, leaving 10 bases not matched to a gene. There are a few counts of this clone. Sequenced material: PBMCs. This chain connects TRBV11-3 to TRBJ1-2, with 10 nucleotides matching TRBD1. This receptor was identified in a man aged 25-45 years in good health and CMV-seropositive. The CDR3 reads CASSLVIPTGGAYGYTF. The CDR3 DNA follows: TGTGCCAGCAGCTTAGTCATTCCGACAGGGGGCGCATATGGCTACACCTTC.